In this sample, the clone carrying this T cell receptor (beta chain) turned up a few times. The antigen remains unidentified. The sample providers were healthy Caucasian people from Russia, aged about 6 to 100. Per sample, a minimum of 6.5 million PBMCs were isolated. Per sample, extraction of total RNA gave at least 6 micrograms in every case. These data belong to a study of blood T cells in healthy people across ages. The use of a sample-barcoded 5' primer and a J-beta primer mix characterized a second PCR of about 7 to 12 cycles. TCRdb reanalysed the 5' RACE reads using MiXCR and keeps one entry per CDR3 protein. The table shows hundreds of thousands of distinct CDR3 sequences, with around half occurring only once. General study points: The study found more naive CD4+ cells and higher diversity in long-lived than aged donors.

CDR3 length: 17 residues. V gave up 5 bases and J gave up 5 bases; unmatched junction bases: 15. The germline V gene encodes CDR1 SQVTM and CDR2 ANQGSEA. The chain is built from TRBV29-1 and TRBJ2-7; 13 nucleotides align to TRBD2. The receptor was isolated from a man at least 80 years old in good health. The sequenced material came from blood. Here the CDR3 DNA reads TGCAGCGTTTCGCAAACTAGCGGGAGGGCCATAATCCACGAGCAGTACTTC. It yields the protein CSVSQTSGRAIIHEQYF.